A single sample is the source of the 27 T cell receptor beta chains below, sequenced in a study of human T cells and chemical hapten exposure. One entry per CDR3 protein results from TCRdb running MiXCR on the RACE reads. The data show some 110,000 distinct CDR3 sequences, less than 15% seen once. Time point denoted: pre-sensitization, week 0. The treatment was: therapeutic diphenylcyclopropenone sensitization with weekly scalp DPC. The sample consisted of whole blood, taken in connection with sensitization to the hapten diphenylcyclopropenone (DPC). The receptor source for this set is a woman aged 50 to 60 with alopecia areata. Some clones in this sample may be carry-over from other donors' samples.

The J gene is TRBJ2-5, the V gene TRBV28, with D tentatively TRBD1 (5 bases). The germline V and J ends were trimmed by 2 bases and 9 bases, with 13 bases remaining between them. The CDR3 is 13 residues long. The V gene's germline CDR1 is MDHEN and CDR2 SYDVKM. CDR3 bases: TGTGCCAGCAGTTTAGTCAGCCCCAGGGCCCAGTACTTC. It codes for CASSLVSPRAQYF.

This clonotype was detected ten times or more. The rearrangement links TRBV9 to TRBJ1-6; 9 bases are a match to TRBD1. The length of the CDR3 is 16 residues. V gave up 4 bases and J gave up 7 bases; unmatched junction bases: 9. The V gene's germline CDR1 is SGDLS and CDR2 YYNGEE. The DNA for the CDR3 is TGTGCCAGCAGCCCCCTGACAGGGGGGCAAAATTCACCCCTCCACTTT. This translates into CASSPLTGGQNSPLHF.

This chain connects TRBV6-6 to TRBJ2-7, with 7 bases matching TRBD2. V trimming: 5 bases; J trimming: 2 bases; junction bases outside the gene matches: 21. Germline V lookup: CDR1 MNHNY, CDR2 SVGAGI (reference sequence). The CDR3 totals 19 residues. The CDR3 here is CASSPWSASQGGSPYEQYF. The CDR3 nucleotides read TGTGCCAGCAGTCCATGGTCCGCGAGCCAGGGCGGGAGCCCCTACGAGCAGTACTTC.

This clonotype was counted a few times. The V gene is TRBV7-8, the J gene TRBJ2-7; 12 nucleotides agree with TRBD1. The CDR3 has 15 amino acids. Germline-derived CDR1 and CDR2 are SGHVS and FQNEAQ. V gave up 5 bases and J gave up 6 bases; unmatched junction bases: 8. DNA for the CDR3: TGTGCCAGCAGCACCATGCCGGGACAGGGGGCCGAGCAGTACTTC. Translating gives CASSTMPGQGAEQYF.

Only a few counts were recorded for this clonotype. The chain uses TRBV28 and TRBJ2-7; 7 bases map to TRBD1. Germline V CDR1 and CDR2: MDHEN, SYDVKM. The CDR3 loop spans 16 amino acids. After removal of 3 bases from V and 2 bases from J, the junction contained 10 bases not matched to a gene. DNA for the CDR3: TGTGCCAGCAGTTTCCTTTGGGACAGTGTGACCTACGAGCAGTACTTC. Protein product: CASSFLWDSVTYEQYF. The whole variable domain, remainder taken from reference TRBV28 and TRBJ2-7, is DVKVTQSSRYLVKRTGEKVFLECVQDMDHENMFWYRQDPGLGLRLIYFSYDVKMKEKGDIPEGYSVSREKKERFSLILESASTNQTSMYLCASSFLWDSVTYEQYFGPGTRLTVT.

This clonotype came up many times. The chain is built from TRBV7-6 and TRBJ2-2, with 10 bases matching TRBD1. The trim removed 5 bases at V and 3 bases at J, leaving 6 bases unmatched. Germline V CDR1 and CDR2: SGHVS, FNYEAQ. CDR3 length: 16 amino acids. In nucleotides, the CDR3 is TGTGCCAGCAGCCCCCGGACAGGGGGGGACACCGGGGAGCTGTTTTTT. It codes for CASSPRTGGDTGELFF.

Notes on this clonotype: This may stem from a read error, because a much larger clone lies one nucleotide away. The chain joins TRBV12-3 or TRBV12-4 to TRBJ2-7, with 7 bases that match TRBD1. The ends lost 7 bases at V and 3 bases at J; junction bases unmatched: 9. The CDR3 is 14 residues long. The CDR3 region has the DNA TGTGCCAGCAACCCGACAGGGTTACACTACGAGCAGTACTTC. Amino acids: CASNPTGLHYEQYF.

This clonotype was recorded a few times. As DNA, the CDR3 is TGCAGTGCCAGTCAAGCAGGACCCCACGAGCAGTACTTC. The encoded protein is CSASQAGPHEQYF. This chain joins TRBV20-1 and TRBJ2-7; D unresolved. Germline V CDR1 and CDR2: DFQATT, SNEGSKA (reference sequence). V gave up 6 bases and J gave up 5 bases, with 17 bases separating them. The CDR3 runs to 13 residues.

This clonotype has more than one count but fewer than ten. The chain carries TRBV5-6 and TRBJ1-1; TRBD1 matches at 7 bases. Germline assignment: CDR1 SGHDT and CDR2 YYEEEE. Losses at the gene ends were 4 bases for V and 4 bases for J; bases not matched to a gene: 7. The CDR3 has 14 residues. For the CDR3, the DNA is TGTGCCAGCAGCCCTGACAGGGTCGCCACTGAAGCTTTCTTT. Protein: CASSPDRVATEAFF.

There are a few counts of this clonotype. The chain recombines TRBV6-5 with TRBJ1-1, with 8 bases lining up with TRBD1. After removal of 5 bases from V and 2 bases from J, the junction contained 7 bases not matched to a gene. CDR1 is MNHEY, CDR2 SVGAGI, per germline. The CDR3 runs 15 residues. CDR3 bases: TGTGCCAGCAGTGCTAGGGACAGGCGAAACACTGAAGCTTTCTTT. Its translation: CASSARDRRNTEAFF.

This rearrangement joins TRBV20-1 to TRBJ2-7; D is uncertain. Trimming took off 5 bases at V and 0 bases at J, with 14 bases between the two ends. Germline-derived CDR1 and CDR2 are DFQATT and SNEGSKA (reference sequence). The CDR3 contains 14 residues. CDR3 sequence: CSAPRTSGSYEQYF. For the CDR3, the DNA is TGCAGTGCTCCCCGGACGTCGGGCTCCTACGAGCAGTACTTC.

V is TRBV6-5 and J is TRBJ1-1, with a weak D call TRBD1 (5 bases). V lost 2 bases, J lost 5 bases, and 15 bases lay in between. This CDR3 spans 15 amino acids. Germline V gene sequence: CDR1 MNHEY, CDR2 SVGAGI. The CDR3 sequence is CASSYIGRGVTEAFF. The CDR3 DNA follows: TGTGCCAGCAGTTACATAGGCAGAGGGGTAACTGAAGCTTTCTTT.

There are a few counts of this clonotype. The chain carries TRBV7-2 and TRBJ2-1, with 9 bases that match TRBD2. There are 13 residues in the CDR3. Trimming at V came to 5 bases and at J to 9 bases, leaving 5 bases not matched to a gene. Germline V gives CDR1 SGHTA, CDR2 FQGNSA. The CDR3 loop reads CASSPGLAPEQFF. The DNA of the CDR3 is TGTGCCAGCAGCCCTGGACTAGCGCCTGAGCAGTTCTTC.

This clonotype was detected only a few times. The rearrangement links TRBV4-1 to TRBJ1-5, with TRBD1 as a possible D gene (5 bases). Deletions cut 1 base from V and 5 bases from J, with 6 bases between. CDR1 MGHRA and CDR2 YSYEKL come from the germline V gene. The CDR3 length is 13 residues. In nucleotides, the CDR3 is TGCGCCAGCAGCCAAGGAGGGGATCAGCCCCAGCATTTT. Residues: CASSQGGDQPQHF.

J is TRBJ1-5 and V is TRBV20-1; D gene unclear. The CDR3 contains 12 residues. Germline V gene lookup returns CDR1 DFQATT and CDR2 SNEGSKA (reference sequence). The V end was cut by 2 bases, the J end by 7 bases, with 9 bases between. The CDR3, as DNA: TGCAGTGCTAGAACCCTTGAACAGCCCCAGCATTTT. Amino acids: CSARTLEQPQHF.

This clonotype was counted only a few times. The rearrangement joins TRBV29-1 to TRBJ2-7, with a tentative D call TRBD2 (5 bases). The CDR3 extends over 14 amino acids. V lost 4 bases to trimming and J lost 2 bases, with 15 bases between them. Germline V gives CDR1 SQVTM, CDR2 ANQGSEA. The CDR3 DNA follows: TGCAGCGTTGGGATGGCGGGCATTACCTACGAGCAGTACTTC. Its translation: CSVGMAGITYEQYF.

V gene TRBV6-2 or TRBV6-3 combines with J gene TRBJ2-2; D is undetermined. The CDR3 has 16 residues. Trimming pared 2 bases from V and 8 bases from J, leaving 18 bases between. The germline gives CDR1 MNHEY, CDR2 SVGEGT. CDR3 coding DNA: TGTGCCAGCAGTTACGGTCCTGGCCGCAATGCGGGGGAGCTGTTTTTT. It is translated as CASSYGPGRNAGELFF.

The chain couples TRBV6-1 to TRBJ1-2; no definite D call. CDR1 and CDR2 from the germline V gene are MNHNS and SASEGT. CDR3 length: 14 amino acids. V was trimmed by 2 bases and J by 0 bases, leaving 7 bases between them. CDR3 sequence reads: CASSEQGSNYGYTF. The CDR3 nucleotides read TGTGCCAGCAGTGAACAAGGATCTAACTATGGCTACACCTTC.

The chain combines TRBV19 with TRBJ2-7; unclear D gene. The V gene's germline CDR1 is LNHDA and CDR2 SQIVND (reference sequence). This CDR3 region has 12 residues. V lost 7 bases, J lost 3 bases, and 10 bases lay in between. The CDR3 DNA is TGTGCCAGTAAGGACGCCCTCTACGAGCAGTACTTC. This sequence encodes CASKDALYEQYF.

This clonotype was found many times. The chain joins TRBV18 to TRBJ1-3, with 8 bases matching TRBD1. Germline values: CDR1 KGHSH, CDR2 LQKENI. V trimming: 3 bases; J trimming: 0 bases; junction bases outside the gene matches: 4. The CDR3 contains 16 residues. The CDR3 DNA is TGTGCCAGCTCACCGGAAGGACAGGGCTCTGGAAACACCATATATTTT. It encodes CASSPEGQGSGNTIYF.

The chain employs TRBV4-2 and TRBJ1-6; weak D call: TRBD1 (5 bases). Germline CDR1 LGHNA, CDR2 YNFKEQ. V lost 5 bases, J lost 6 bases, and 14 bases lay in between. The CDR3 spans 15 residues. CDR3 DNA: TGTGCCAGCAGCACTTTGACAGCGAGTAATTCACCCCTCCACTTT. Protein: CASSTLTASNSPLHF.

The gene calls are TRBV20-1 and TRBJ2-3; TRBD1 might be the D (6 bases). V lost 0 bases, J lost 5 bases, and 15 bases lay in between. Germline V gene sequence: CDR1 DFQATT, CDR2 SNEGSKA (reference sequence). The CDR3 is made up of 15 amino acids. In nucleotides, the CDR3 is TGCAGTGCTAGAGAGTGGGGGCGACGGCAAGATACGCAGTATTTT. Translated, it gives CSAREWGRRQDTQYF.

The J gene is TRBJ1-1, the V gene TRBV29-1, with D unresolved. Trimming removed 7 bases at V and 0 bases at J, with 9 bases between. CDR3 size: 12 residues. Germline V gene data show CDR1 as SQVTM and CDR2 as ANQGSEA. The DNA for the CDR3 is TGCAGCGGAGATGGAATGAACACTGAAGCTTTCTTT. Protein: CSGDGMNTEAFF.

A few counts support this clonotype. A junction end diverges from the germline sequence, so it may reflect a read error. The DNA for the CDR3 is TGTGCCAGCAGTGAAAGGATTAGCGGGGGCTCTAGCTACTTC. It translates to CASSERISGGSSYF. This chain joins TRBV6-1 and TRBJ2-1; 9 bases fit TRBD2. The CDR3 length is 14 residues. The germline CDR1 and CDR2 sequences are MNHNS and SASEGT.

In nucleotides, the CDR3 is TGTGCCAGCAGGCCCCAAGGACAGGGGACAGAGACCCAGTACTTC. Translating gives CASRPQGQGTETQYF. The chain uses TRBV2 and TRBJ2-5; 9 nucleotides align to TRBD1. Losses at the gene ends were 6 bases for V and 4 bases for J; bases not matched to a gene: 9. Germline CDR1 reads SNHLY; CDR2 reads FYNNEI. There are 15 residues in the CDR3.

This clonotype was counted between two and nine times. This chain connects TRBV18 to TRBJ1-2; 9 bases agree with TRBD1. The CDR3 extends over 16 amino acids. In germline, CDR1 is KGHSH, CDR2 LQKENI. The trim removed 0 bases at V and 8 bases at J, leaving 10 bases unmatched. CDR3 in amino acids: CASSPPGQGPTGGYTF. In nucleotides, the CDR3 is TGTGCCAGCTCACCACCGGGACAGGGCCCCACAGGAGGCTACACCTTC.

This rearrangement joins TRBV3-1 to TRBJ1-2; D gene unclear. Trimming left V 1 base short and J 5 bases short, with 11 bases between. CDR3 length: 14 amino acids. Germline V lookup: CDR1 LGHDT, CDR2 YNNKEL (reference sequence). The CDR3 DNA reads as TGTGCCAGCAGCCAAGGGCAAGGCGCTTATGGCTACACCTTC. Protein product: CASSQGQGAYGYTF.